These T cell receptor beta chains were read from a single sample in a study of regulatory T cells in long-lasting Graves disease. TCRdb reprocessed the multiplex PCR reads via MiXCR and lists one record per CDR3 protein. The data show about 420,000 distinct CDR3 sequences, with roughly 15% seen just once and approximately 22% held by the top ten. The data also belong to a second study, concerning T cells in Graves' hyperthyroidism and ophthalmopathy.

The sample in question was peripheral blood mononuclear cells (PBMCs), obtained at new diagnosis, from a patient treated with antithyroid drugs. The receptors shown here come from a woman between 18 and 30 years old with Graves disease. Both conserved end residues are part of each CDR3. A D gene is named only where the DNA matches it firmly. Expanded clones get a size class; other rows say once, few or many, or leave the size out.

d_gene | j_gene | abundance | v_gene | CDR3nt | CDR3aa
NA | TRBJ2-2 | NA | TRBV12-3/TRBV12-4 | TGTGCCAGCAGCCCCGCGGCAGGGGCGAACACCGGGGAGCTGTTTTTT | CASSPAAGANTGELFF
NA | TRBJ2-7 | many | TRBV11-2 | TGTGCCAGCAGCTTTGCAGGGAGCTCCTACGAGCAGTACTTC | CASSFAGSSYEQYF
TRBD2 | TRBJ2-7 | many | TRBV7-9 | TGTGCCAGCAGCCCTAAGAGCGGGGCCTACGAGCAGTACTTC | CASSPKSGAYEQYF
TRBD2 | TRBJ2-1 | few | TRBV16 | TGTGCCAGCAGCCAGCCGACTAGCGGGGCCTACAATGAGCAGTTCTTC | CASSQPTSGAYNEQFF
TRBD1 | TRBJ1-5 | NA | TRBV4-1 | TGCGCCAGCAGCCACCCGGGACAGGGGGCTAGCAATCAGCCCCAGCATTTT | CASSHPGQGASNQPQHF
NA | TRBJ2-1 | many | TRBV20-1 | TGCAGTGCTAATGAGTTGGACTTTAATGAGCAGTTCTTC | CSANELDFNEQFF
TRBD1 | TRBJ2-3 | few | TRBV29-1 | TGCAGCGAGAGGACAGGGCCAGATACGCAGTATTTT | CSERTGPDTQYF
TRBD2 | TRBJ2-1 | NA | TRBV12-3/TRBV12-4 | TGTGCCAGCAGCCAGAGGGGAAGCGGGACCCCCGGGACTGAGCAGTTCTTC | CASSQRGSGTPGTEQFF
NA | TRBJ2-1 | few | TRBV24-1 | TGTGCCACCAGTGACTACGGGGATGGGGAGCAGTTCTTC | CATSDYGDGEQFF
TRBD1 | TRBJ1-1 | many | TRBV2 | TGTGCCAGCAAGGACAGGGGGGTCACTGAAGCTTTCTTT | CASKDRGVTEAFF
NA | TRBJ1-1 | NA | TRBV7-9 | TGTGCCAGCAGCTGGCCGGGACAGAACACTGAAGCTTTCTTT | CASSWPGQNTEAFF
NA | TRBJ2-1 | many | TRBV28 | TGTGCCAGCAGCCGGGACAAGGTGTACAATGAGCAGTTCTTC | CASSRDKVYNEQFF
NA | TRBJ2-7 | NA | TRBV4-2 | TGTGCCAGCAGCCAAGATTTGACGGGGCTCAGCATCCTGGGCGAGCAGTACTTC | CASSQDLTGLSILGEQYF
NA | TRBJ1-3 | NA | TRBV9 | TGTGCCAGCAGCCCGGGCCTGAACTCTGGAAACACCATATATTTT | CASSPGLNSGNTIYF
TRBD1 | TRBJ1-6 | NA | TRBV20-1 | TGCAGTGCTAGTCTTTCCGCGGGGACAGGGGATTCACCCCTCCACTTT | CSASLSAGTGDSPLHF
NA | TRBJ2-5 | many | TRBV7-2 | TGTGCCAGCAGCCAAGAGGGTCCCCGGCGGGAGACCCAGTACTTC | CASSQEGPRRETQYF
TRBD2 | TRBJ2-1 | NA | TRBV5-1 | TGCGCCAGCAGCAAAGGGACTAGTGGGGGAAATGAGCAGTTCTTC | CASSKGTSGGNEQFF
NA | TRBJ2-1 | many | TRBV24-1 | TGTGCCACCAGTGATTTCGGGGGGCCCCTCGAAAGAGGGAATGAGCAGTTCTTC | CATSDFGGPLERGNEQFF
TRBD2 | TRBJ2-7 | many | TRBV6-1 | TGTGCCAGCAGTAAAGGACTAGCGGACTACGAGCAGTACTTC | CASSKGLADYEQYF
TRBD2 | TRBJ2-1 | NA | TRBV29-1 | TGCAGCGCCCTGGTGACTAGCGGGATTTTTGGGGCTGAGCAGTTCTTC | CSALVTSGIFGAEQFF
NA | TRBJ1-2 | few | TRBV5-6 | TGTGCCAGCAGCTGGGGACACCCGGGTGACTATGGCTACACCTTC | CASSWGHPGDYGYTF
NA | TRBJ1-6 | many | TRBV12-3/TRBV12-4 | TGTGCCAGCAGTTTAGGGGGGGCATCACCCCTCCACTTT | CASSLGGASPLHF
NA | TRBJ2-2 | few | TRBV10-1 | TGCGCCAGCAGTGAGTCGGGGGTCTACACCGGGGAGCTGTTTTTT | CASSESGVYTGELFF
NA | TRBJ2-3 | few | TRBV27 | TGTGCCAGCAGTTGGGGCTCGGGGTGGGATACGCAGTATTTT | CASSWGSGWDTQYF
NA | TRBJ1-5 | many | TRBV27 | TGTGCCAGCAGCCCCGAAGAACAGGGCCCGAATCAGCCCCAGCATTTT | CASSPEEQGPNQPQHF
NA | TRBJ2-3 | many | TRBV7-3 | TGTGCCAGCAGGAAGACAGGCACAGATACGCAGTATTTT | CASRKTGTDTQYF
TRBD1 | TRBJ1-1 | few | TRBV12-3/TRBV12-4 | TGTGCCAGCAGTCAGACTGGGGGACAGGAAAACTTTGAAGCTTTCTTT | CASSQTGGQENFEAFF
NA | TRBJ2-7 | many | TRBV7-2 | TGTGCCAGCAGCAAGAAACTGACAGTCGAGCAGTACTTC | CASSKKLTVEQYF
NA | TRBJ1-4 | many | TRBV12-3/TRBV12-4 | TGTGCCAGCAGTTCGTCCCCTGCAACTAATGAAAAACTGTTTTTT | CASSSSPATNEKLFF
NA | TRBJ2-7 | few | TRBV11-2 | TGTGCCAGCAGCTTAACCCCAGGGGGGGATTTCTTCGAGCAGTACTTC | CASSLTPGGDFFEQYF
NA | TRBJ2-1 | NA | TRBV28 | TGTGCCAGCAGTTTCTTGAGTCGGCCCTACAATGAGCAGTTCTTC | CASSFLSRPYNEQFF
TRBD2 | TRBJ2-7 | many | TRBV20-1 | TGCAGTGCTAGCAATCCCAGGACTAGCGGACTTTACGAGCAGTACTTC | CSASNPRTSGLYEQYF
NA | TRBJ2-7 | few | TRBV4-2 | TGTGCCAGCAGCCCCTCACGGTACGAGCAGTACTTC | CASSPSRYEQYF
TRBD1 | TRBJ1-2 | NA | TRBV9 | TGTGCCAGCAGCGTAGGACAGGGTCAATATGGCTACACCTTC | CASSVGQGQYGYTF
NA | TRBJ1-1 | many | TRBV29-1 | TGCAGCGTTCGCGCATGGGGATCGGGAATGAACACTGAAGCTTTCTTT | CSVRAWGSGMNTEAFF
NA | TRBJ2-2 | NA | TRBV9 | TGTGCCAGCAGCGTGGGTCGAGTCGGGGAGCTGTTTTTT | CASSVGRVGELFF
TRBD2 | TRBJ2-3 | once | TRBV7-2 | TGTGCCAGCAGCTTGGTCGCTAGCGGGGGAACTTATACGCAGTATTTT | CASSLVASGGTYTQYF
TRBD1 | TRBJ1-1 | many | TRBV18 | TGTGCCACCACAGGGGGCCGAAACACTGAAGCTTTCTTT | CATTGGRNTEAFF
NA | TRBJ2-1 | few | TRBV5-1 | TGCGCCAGCAGCTTGGTAGGGCTAAACTACAATGAGCAGTTCTTC | CASSLVGLNYNEQFF
TRBD2 | TRBJ2-3 | many | TRBV28 | TGTGCCAGCAGTCGACTAGCGCTCGGTCCTACACACTCAGATACGCAGTATTTT | CASSRLALGPTHSDTQYF
NA | TRBJ2-7 | many | TRBV11-2 | TGTGCCAGCAGCTTATCTACAGTTCGTAAGGGACGGTCCTACGAGCAGTACTTC | CASSLSTVRKGRSYEQYF
TRBD2 | TRBJ2-7 | NA | TRBV27 | TGTGCCAGCAGTTTATACGGGAGGGGGGAAAGCTCCTACGAGCAGTACTTC | CASSLYGRGESSYEQYF
NA | TRBJ2-1 | many | TRBV24-1 | TGTGCCACCAGTGACTGGGCGGGTGAGCAGTTCTTC | CATSDWAGEQFF
TRBD2 | TRBJ2-1 | many | TRBV6-2/TRBV6-3 | TGTGCCAGCAGTTACTCGGTTACCCCCGGGACTAGCGGGCGCAATGAGCAGTTCTTC | CASSYSVTPGTSGRNEQFF